What follows are 31 T cell receptor beta chains derived from one specimen sequenced in a study of monozygotic twins with inflammatory bowel disease. TCRdb processed the 5' RACE reads again and assigns one entry to each CDR3 protein, with no DNA. The ten most abundant clones cover roughly 2.2% of a sample with about 450,000 distinct CDR3 sequences. Sample: blood. The receptors derive from a human donor with ulcerative colitis or Crohn's disease, or a healthy co-twin of an affected twin (not recorded which).

The chain couples TRBV5-5 to TRBJ2-3. The length of the CDR3 is 13 residues. Looked up from germline, CDR1 is SGHKS and CDR2 is YYEKEE (reference sequence). The chain's CDR3 is CASSLRTTDTQYF.

The J gene is TRBJ2-7, the V gene TRBV11-3; TCRdb lists TRBD1, though no DNA is available to test this call. CDR3 length: 15 amino acids. CDR1 is SGHNT, CDR2 YENEEA, per germline. The CDR3 sequence is CASSLAFGTGHEQYF.

The chain has TRBV25-1 and TRBJ2-5; absent DNA, TCRdb's TRBD1 call cannot be checked. The CDR3 is 13 amino acids. Looked up from germline, CDR1 is MGHDK and CDR2 is SYGVNS. The chain's CDR3 is CASITGTGKTQYF.

The CDR3 loop is CASSLDTKRDYGYTF. The rearrangement uses TRBV5-1 and TRBJ1-2. This CDR3 contains 15 residues. Germline CDR1 and CDR2: SGHRS and YFSETQ.

The V and J genes are TRBV12-3 or TRBV12-4 and TRBJ1-2. This CDR3 comprises 14 residues. The CDR3 spells CASSLDPVSTGYTF.

The chain uses TRBV5-1 and TRBJ1-1; TCRdb picks TRBD1, but there is no DNA to check that call. CDR1 and CDR2 from the germline V gene are SGHRS and YFSETQ. This CDR3 has 12 amino acids. The CDR3 is CASSLTGGEAFF.

The genes are TRBV5-1 and TRBJ2-1. This CDR3 comprises 15 residues. Germline-derived CDR1 and CDR2 are SGHRS and YFSETQ. The CDR3 loop is CASSLTAFSYNEQFF.

The J gene is TRBJ1-5, the V gene TRBV6-1; TCRdb picks TRBD1, but there is no DNA to check that call. CDR1 is MNHNS, CDR2 SASEGT, per germline. This CDR3 is 15 amino acids long. The CDR3 region is CASSEGGQANQPQHF.

The rearrangement joins TRBV21-1 to TRBJ1-3; TCRdb calls TRBD1, which cannot be checked without DNA. TRBV21-1 has pseudogene status. CDR3 size: 15 residues. This chain's CDR3 is CASSNRGSPGNTIYF.

V and J are TRBV5-1 and TRBJ2-1; without DNA, the TCRdb call of TRBD2 cannot be checked. The CDR3 spans 15 residues. Germline CDR1 reads SGHRS; CDR2 reads YFSETQ. The CDR3 loop reads CASSLSLAGSNEQFF. Complete variable domain (other parts from reference TRBV5-1 and TRBJ2-1): KAGVTQTPRYLIKTRGQQVTLSCSPISGHRSVSWYQQTPGQGLQFLFEYFSETQRNKGNFPGRFSGRQFSNSRSEMNVSTLELGDSALYLCASSLSLAGSNEQFFGPGTRLTVL.

V usage is TRBV5-1 and J usage is TRBJ2-5; checking the TCRdb D call of TRBD1 is not possible without DNA. Germline V gene data show CDR1 as SGHRS and CDR2 as YFSETQ. The CDR3 loop spans 17 amino acids. The CDR3 here is CASRHSTGSFAGETQYF. The full variable domain, rest sourced from reference TRBV5-1 and TRBJ2-5, is KAGVTQTPRYLIKTRGQQVTLSCSPISGHRSVSWYQQTPGQGLQFLFEYFSETQRNKGNFPGRFSGRQFSNSRSEMNVSTLELGDSALYLCASRHSTGSFAGETQYFGPGTRLLVL.

This chain connects TRBV7-9 to TRBJ1-4. CDR1 and CDR2 (germline): SEHNR, FQNEAQ (reference sequence). There are 16 residues in the CDR3. The CDR3 loop reads CASSSETSPEGEKLFF.

V gene TRBV10-3 combines with J gene TRBJ1-1; TCRdb's assignment of TRBD1 cannot be checked, as there is no DNA. Per germline, CDR1 ENHRY and CDR2 SYGVKD. The CDR3 length is 14 residues. The CDR3 loop reads CAISKQGDGTEAFF.

This chain joins TRBV24-1 and TRBJ2-3; the D gene TCRdb calls, TRBD1, cannot be checked with no DNA. Germline V gene data show CDR1 as KGHDR and CDR2 as SFDVKD. The CDR3 runs to 16 residues. The CDR3 loop reads CATSDRGTPVADTQYF.

The chain employs TRBV11-2 and TRBJ2-5; without DNA, the TCRdb call of TRBD1 cannot be checked. Germline V gene sequence: CDR1 SGHAT, CDR2 FQNNGV. The CDR3 is 16 amino acids. This CDR3 reads CASSNRRTGIQETQYF. The variable domain in full, completed from reference TRBV11-2 and TRBJ2-5, reads EAGVAQSPRYKIIEKRQSVAFWCNPISGHATLYWYQQILGQGPKLLIQFQNNGVVDDSQLPKDRFSAERLKGVDSTLKIQPAKLEDSAVYLCASSNRRTGIQETQYFGPGTRLLVL.

The chain is built from TRBV5-6 and TRBJ2-1; absent DNA, TCRdb's TRBD2 call cannot be checked. CDR1 and CDR2 from the germline V gene are SGHDT and YYEEEE. This CDR3 comprises 12 residues. This chain's CDR3 is CASRGGIGEQFF.

The chain is built from TRBV20-1 and TRBJ1-5. The length of the CDR3 is 12 residues. Germline V lookup: CDR1 DFQATT, CDR2 SNEGSKA (reference sequence). The CDR3 protein is CSGREGNQPQHF.

The chain is built from TRBV4-1 and TRBJ2-4; the TCRdb D gene call, TRBD2, has no DNA to confirm it. This CDR3 region has 17 residues. Germline V gene data show CDR1 as MGHRA and CDR2 as YSYEKL. The CDR3 here is CASSPHSAEVAKNIQYF.

The chain joins TRBV7-2 to TRBJ2-1; lacking DNA, the TRBD1 call made by TCRdb goes unchecked. The CDR3 is 15 amino acids. The germline V gene encodes CDR1 SGHTA and CDR2 FQGNSA. The CDR3 loop reads CASSLGRGGQNEQFF.

The chain is built from TRBV5-6 and TRBJ2-7; without DNA, the TCRdb call of TRBD1 cannot be checked. Germline lookup yields CDR1 SGHDT and CDR2 YYEEEE. The CDR3 runs 17 residues. This CDR3 is CASSSIGGDRPAYEQYF.

The rearrangement links TRBV5-1 to TRBJ2-3. Germline V gives CDR1 SGHRS, CDR2 YFSETQ. The length of the CDR3 is 16 residues. CDR3 residues: CASSLFERGGKDTQYF.

The chain employs TRBV12-3 or TRBV12-4 and TRBJ1-1. The CDR3 is made up of 15 amino acids. The CDR3 reads CASSSGGHPNTEAFF.

The V call is TRBV30, the J call TRBJ2-1; TCRdb's D call, TRBD2, is unchecked because there is no DNA. Per the germline V gene, CDR1 is GTSNPN and CDR2 is SVGIG (reference sequence). The CDR3 covers 14 residues. CDR3 protein: CAWIPPGRANEQFF.

The chain employs TRBV19 and TRBJ2-6; no DNA is available, so the TRBD1 call from TCRdb remains unchecked. CDR3 length equals 17 residues. The V gene's germline CDR1 is LNHDA and CDR2 SQIVND (reference sequence). The CDR3 loop reads CASTQWQGRPGANVLTF.

The chain links TRBV11-3 to TRBJ2-1; TCRdb gives TRBD2 as the D gene, but with no DNA this cannot be confirmed. Germline values: CDR1 SGHNT, CDR2 YENEEA. This CDR3 region has 14 residues. CDR3 residues: CASSGPSDYNEQFF.

The rearrangement uses TRBV4-2 and TRBJ1-2. The CDR3 length is 11 residues. Germline values: CDR1 LGHNA, CDR2 YNFKEQ. This CDR3 reads CASSSISGYTF.

The rearrangement joins TRBV27 to TRBJ2-3; TCRdb selects TRBD1, and the lack of DNA leaves this call unchecked. The germline gives CDR1 MNHEY, CDR2 SMNVEV (reference sequence). CDR3 size: 14 residues. This chain's CDR3 is CASSTLRGPDTQYF.

The chain couples TRBV7-8 to TRBJ2-1. This CDR3 is 13 amino acids long. CDR1 is SGHVS, CDR2 FQNEAQ, per germline. The CDR3 reads CASSDLTYNEQFF.

The V gene is TRBV18, the J gene TRBJ2-1. The germline gives CDR1 KGHSH, CDR2 LQKENI. CDR3 length: 16 amino acids. Here the CDR3 reads CASSPFVAYSYNEQFF. The whole variable domain, filled in from reference TRBV18 and TRBJ2-1, reads NAGVMQNPRHLVRRRGQEARLRCSPMKGHSHVYWYRQLPEEGLKFMVYLQKENIIDESGMPKERFSAEFPKEGPSILRIQQVVRGDSAAYFCASSPFVAYSYNEQFFGPGTRLTVL.

Here the CDR3 reads CASSLTYGGYNEQFF. This chain uses TRBV6-1 with TRBJ2-1; absent DNA, TCRdb's TRBD2 call cannot be checked. Germline values: CDR1 MNHNS, CDR2 SASEGT. This CDR3 has 15 residues.

The chain's CDR3 is CASSQGGQSNQPQHF. The chain employs TRBV5-6 and TRBJ1-5; TCRdb indicates TRBD1, and absent DNA this call remains unverified. Per the germline V gene, CDR1 is SGHDT and CDR2 is YYEEEE. This CDR3 has 15 amino acids. Together with reference TRBV5-6 and TRBJ1-5, the CDR3 gives the full variable domain: DAGVTQSPTHLIKTRGQQVTLRCSPKSGHDTVSWYQQALGQGPQFIFQYYEEEERQRGNFPDRFSGHQFPNYSSELNVNALLLGDSALYLCASSQGGQSNQPQHFGDGTRLSIL.